This is a list of T cell receptor beta chains from one sample in a study of cytomegalovirus exposure and HLA in healthy donors. Sequencing was performed with immunoSEQ multiplex PCR; in TCRdb, only in-frame clones are kept and a portion is missing. This table has tens of thousands of clones, around 76% appearing once. The source material was PBMCs. The receptors stem from a woman aged 25 to 39 in good health and CMV-seropositive. Each CDR3 is given with its conserved first and last residue. A D gene is named only where the DNA matches it firmly. Clone size, where shown, is once, few, many, or a class for clones that have expanded.

D,size,length,J,V,CDR3,DNA
NA,NA,15,TRBJ2-3,TRBV10-3,CAISESGLNTDTQYF,TGTGCCATCAGTGAGTCAGGACTAAACACAGATACGCAGTATTTT
TRBD2,NA,17,TRBJ2-3,TRBV4-3,CASSQGVAGVATDTQYF,TGCGCCAGCAGCCAAGGAGTAGCGGGGGTTGCCACAGATACGCAGTATTTT
NA,NA,13,TRBJ2-5,TRBV18,CASSPRLRETQYF,TGTGCCAGCTCACCACGACTTAGGGAGACCCAGTACTTC
NA,NA,14,TRBJ2-1,TRBV5-6,CASRIAETYNEQFF,TGTGCCAGCAGGATAGCGGAGACTTACAATGAGCAGTTCTTC
NA,NA,17,TRBJ2-3,TRBV4-1,CASSQDVGLRPTDTQYF,TGCGCCAGCAGCCAAGACGTTGGACTAAGGCCCACAGATACGCAGTATTTT
NA,NA,17,TRBJ2-1,TRBV18,CASSPSQRANPGNEQFF,TGTGCCAGCTCACCATCCCAGCGGGCAAATCCCGGTAATGAGCAGTTCTTC
TRBD1,NA,15,TRBJ2-7,TRBV6-6,CASSLLGTGGGEQYF,TGTGCCAGCAGTTTACTTGGGACAGGGGGAGGTGAGCAGTACTTC
TRBD2,few,16,TRBJ2-4,TRBV5-8,CASSWLRLAGGDIQYF,TGTGCCAGCAGCTGGCTGCGACTAGCGGGAGGAGACATTCAGTACTTC
NA,NA,15,TRBJ2-7,TRBV14,CASSQDRRQSYEQYF,TGTGCCAGCAGCCAAGATAGGCGGCAATCCTACGAGCAGTACTTC
NA,few,16,TRBJ1-5,TRBV6-5,CASSSQAALDNQPQHF,TGTGCCAGCAGTTCCCAGGCCGCCTTAGACAATCAGCCCCAGCATTTT
TRBD1,few,15,TRBJ2-7,TRBV28,CASSRSTGGNKEQYF,TGTGCCAGCAGTCGATCGACAGGGGGAAATAAGGAGCAGTACTTC
TRBD1,NA,17,TRBJ2-6,TRBV9,CASSVRDSPSGANVLTF,TGTGCCAGCAGCGTACGGGACAGTCCCTCTGGGGCCAACGTCCTGACTTTC
TRBD2,NA,13,TRBJ2-7,TRBV5-3,CATPQREGQEQYF,TGTGCCACGCCCCAGCGGGAGGGCCAAGAGCAGTACTTC
TRBD2,once,14,TRBJ2-1,TRBV29-1,CSVSSGTLYNEQFF,TGCAGCGTTAGTAGCGGGACACTTTACAATGAGCAGTTCTTC
NA,NA,15,TRBJ1-1,TRBV7-2,CASSPFPRGRTEAFF,TGTGCCAGCAGCCCCTTTCCCAGGGGAAGGACTGAAGCTTTCTTT
NA,few,14,TRBJ1-1,TRBV7-9,CASSFRGYAAEAFF,TGTGCCAGCAGCTTCCGAGGGTACGCGGCTGAAGCTTTCTTT
NA,NA,14,TRBJ1-1,TRBV5-4,CASSFTAANTEAFF,TGTGCCAGCAGCTTCACCGCGGCGAACACTGAAGCTTTCTTT
TRBD1,NA,13,TRBJ1-1,TRBV7-9,CASKDRGQTEAFF,TGTGCCAGCAAAGACAGGGGGCAAACTGAAGCTTTCTTT
NA,NA,13,TRBJ1-1,TRBV29-1,CSVFKGLGTEAFF,TGCAGCGTTTTTAAGGGACTTGGCACTGAAGCTTTCTTT
TRBD1,NA,13,TRBJ1-1,TRBV2,CASGQVRNTEAFF,TGTGCCAGCGGACAGGTACGGAACACTGAAGCTTTCTTT
NA,few,12,TRBJ2-5,TRBV2,CASKQGQETQYF,TGTGCCAGCAAACAGGGACAAGAGACCCAGTACTTC
TRBD1,NA,16,TRBJ2-7,TRBV2,CASTGSWGQVTYEQYF,TGTGCCAGCACCGGGAGTTGGGGACAGGTGACCTACGAGCAGTACTTC
TRBD1,NA,15,TRBJ2-7,TRBV7-9,CASSGTGTEYYEQYF,TGTGCCAGCAGCGGTACCGGGACAGAGTACTACGAGCAGTACTTC
TRBD1,NA,12,TRBJ1-2,TRBV28,CASRGTGDGYTF,TGTGCCAGCAGAGGGACAGGGGACGGCTACACCTTC
NA,NA,11,TRBJ1-3,TRBV30,CAWNEGNTIYF,TGTGCCTGGAATGAGGGAAACACCATATATTTT
NA,NA,14,TRBJ2-3,TRBV5-1,CASSLWDFLTTQYF,TGCGCCAGCAGCCTTTGGGACTTCCTAACAACGCAGTATTTT
NA,once,15,TRBJ2-3,TRBV30,CAWSPQGMWTDTQYF,TGTGCCTGGAGTCCGCAGGGGATGTGGACAGATACGCAGTATTTT
TRBD1,NA,15,TRBJ1-1,TRBV6-5,CASSYSNAGGWRAFF,TGTGCCAGCAGTTACTCGAATGCAGGGGGCTGGAGAGCTTTCTTT
TRBD2,NA,18,TRBJ2-5,TRBV4-3,CASSQTFLLAGGQETQYF,TGCGCCAGCAGCCAAACCTTTTTACTAGCGGGAGGCCAAGAGACCCAGTACTTC
NA,NA,19,TRBJ1-2,TRBV5-4,CAVKLAPRFRDSSNYGYTF,TGTGCAGTCAAGCTTGCTCCTCGATTCAGAGACAGTTCTAACTATGGCTACACCTTC
NA,NA,13,TRBJ1-4,TRBV28,CASSYGQAEKLFF,TGTGCCAGCAGTTACGGACAAGCTGAAAAACTGTTTTTT
NA,NA,15,TRBJ1-1,TRBV29-1,CSVEELGVGGTEAFF,TGCAGCGTTGAAGAGTTAGGGGTTGGGGGGACTGAAGCTTTCTTT
NA,NA,13,TRBJ1-5,TRBV19,CASSTNFAQPQHF,TGTGCCAGTAGTACTAATTTCGCCCAGCCCCAGCATTTT
TRBD1,NA,15,TRBJ2-7,TRBV29-1,CSVEDRDRFSYEQYF,TGCAGCGTTGAAGACCGGGACAGATTCTCCTACGAGCAGTACTTC
NA,NA,15,TRBJ2-7,TRBV6-6,CASHIAGPLRGEQYF,TGTGCCAGCCATATTGCGGGTCCCCTCCGGGGCGAGCAGTACTTC
NA,NA,13,TRBJ1-4,TRBV25-1,CASRQSAFEKLFF,TGTGCCAGCAGACAGAGTGCCTTTGAAAAACTGTTTTTT
NA,NA,16,TRBJ2-1,TRBV9,CASSVVPEGPYNEQFF,TGTGCCAGCAGCGTAGTGCCGGAGGGCCCTTACAATGAGCAGTTCTTC
NA,NA,14,TRBJ2-3,TRBV10-1,CASARGTTTDTQYF,TGCGCCAGCGCCAGAGGGACAACTACAGATACGCAGTATTTT
TRBD2,NA,15,TRBJ2-7,TRBV5-6,CASSLIAGGPYEQYF,TGTGCCAGCAGCTTGATTGCGGGAGGCCCCTACGAGCAGTACTTC
NA,few,15,TRBJ2-7,TRBV19,CASRVDSGGYYEQYF,TGTGCCAGTAGAGTGGATTCGGGGGGCTACTACGAGCAGTACTTC
TRBD2,few,14,TRBJ2-7,TRBV30,CAWDPGTSGYEQYF,TGTGCCTGGGACCCGGGAACTAGCGGCTACGAGCAGTACTTC
NA,NA,15,TRBJ1-4,TRBV5-4,CASSLRRAANEKLFF,TGTGCCAGCAGCTTACGGAGGGCAGCTAATGAAAAACTGTTTTTT
TRBD1,NA,13,TRBJ1-4,TRBV28,CASSLTGAEKLFF,TGTGCCAGCAGTTTAACAGGGGCCGAAAAACTGTTTTTT